This T cell receptor (beta chain) came from a study of PD-1 blockade in classical Hodgkin lymphoma. Study-level findings and limits: Newly diagnosed patients had diversity similar to the baseline diversity of complete responders. Before treatment, TCR diversity in newly diagnosed patients was reportedly lower than in healthy donors. The CD4+ diversity rise by C4D1 was clearest in complete responders.

Note on this clone: Antigen specificity is unknown.

Assay used: immunoSEQ multiplex PCR; TCRdb lists only in-frame clones, some missing. Altogether about 50,000 clones are present, almost 90% being singletons, with the ten largest covering roughly 14%. Time point described: cycle 4 day 1 (C4D1), after about 6 weeks of nivolumab. There was relapse after autologous stem cell transplantation in every patient, and there was variation in brentuximab vedotin exposure. Relapsed/refractory classical Hodgkin lymphoma patients had complete, partial or progressive responses. V was shortened by 0 bases and J by 4 bases, with 9 bases between the two germline ends. Germline V CDR1 and CDR2: SGHVS, FNYEAQ. The CDR3 is made up of 14 amino acids.

The sample was peripheral blood mononuclear cells (PBMCs), taken before the fourth cycle of nivolumab. This receptor was taken from a human donor with classical Hodgkin lymphoma. This chain joins TRBV7-6 and TRBJ1-2; D gene uncertain. CDR3 DNA sequence: TGTGCCAGCAGCTTAGCGGGCGCAATCTATGGCTACACCTTC. It translates to CASSLAGAIYGYTF.